The sample holds a few counts of the clone carrying this T cell receptor (beta chain). Its target is not known. These data come from a study of cytomegalovirus exposure and HLA in healthy donors. Study results and limitations: In a later analysis, TCR association rates varied by HLA locus: DRB1 most, HLA-C fewest.

Use of 60 Vbeta and 13 Jbeta primers characterized the PCR. Profiling relied on immunoSEQ multiplex PCR, and the TCRdb table lists in-frame clones only, not all of them. The table lists more than 95,000 clones, around 70% of them singletons. Specimen: PBMCs. The TCR comes from a woman aged 18-29 years in good health and CMV-seronegative.

The CDR3 sequence: CSARDTDYSPLHF. As DNA, the CDR3 is TGCAGCGCCCGGGACACCGACTATTCACCCCTCCACTTT. The chain joins TRBV29-1 to TRBJ1-6, with D maybe TRBD1 (6 bases). The germline V and J ends were trimmed by 7 bases and 8 bases, with 15 bases remaining between them. The germline V gene encodes CDR1 SQVTM and CDR2 ANQGSEA. The CDR3 has 13 amino acids.